Presented here are 8 T cell receptor beta chains from one specimen sequenced in a study of T cell responses to AZD1222 COVID-19 vaccine. Sequenced by immunoSEQ multiplex PCR; TCRdb stores in-frame clones only, minus some. Seen here are more than 95,000 clones, 75% to 95% observed once, and the top ten hold roughly 7.8%. The sequencing here drew on peripheral blood, taken on day 0 of AZD1222 vaccination. The receptors derive from an adult in good health.

This sequence joins TRBV28 and TRBJ2-3; the D call may be TRBD1 or TRBD2 (5 bases each). Germline V gives CDR1 MDHEN, CDR2 SYDVKM. Trimming stripped 8 bases from V and 4 bases from J, with 16 bases between. The CDR3 totals 14 residues. The CDR3 loop is CASGGPGSPDTQYF. CDR3 in DNA: TGTGCCAGCGGGGGTCCGGGAAGCCCAGATACGCAGTATTTT.

V usage is TRBV27 and J usage is TRBJ2-6; the D is unclear. Germline V gene sequence: CDR1 MNHEY, CDR2 SMNVEV (reference sequence). This CDR3 has 15 residues. The V and J ends lost 3 bases and 4 bases respectively, with 10 bases between them. CDR3 protein: CASSFRKSGANVLTF. CDR3 in DNA: TGTGCCAGCAGTTTCCGGAAGTCCGGGGCCAACGTCCTGACTTTC.

The V call is TRBV4-3, the J call TRBJ2-2; 7 bases match TRBD2. The CDR3 runs to 17 residues. Trimming cost V 2 bases and J 2 bases; bases outside gene matches: 8. Germline V lookup: CDR1 LGHNA, CDR2 YSLEER. CDR3 DNA: TGCGCCAGCAGCCAAACGGCAAGCGGGATTAACACCGGGGAGCTGTTTTTT. It encodes CASSQTASGINTGELFF.

The V call is TRBV11-3, the J call TRBJ2-5, with D possibly being TRBD1 (6 bases). CDR1 SGHNT and CDR2 YENEEA come from the germline V gene. The CDR3 covers 15 residues. V shed 4 bases and J shed 5 bases, with 17 bases lying between them. CDR3 sequence (DNA): TGTGCCAGCAGCTCCTCAACAGGGCCTGGGGAGACCCAGTACTTC. Protein product: CASSSSTGPGETQYF. Full variable domain (remainder filled in from reference TRBV11-3 and TRBJ2-5): EAGVVQSPRYKIIEKKQPVAFWCNPISGHNTLYWYLQNLGQGPELLIRYENEEAVDDSQLPKDRFSAERLKGVDSTLKIQPAELGDSAVYLCASSSSTGPGETQYFGPGTRLLVL.

This chain links TRBV3-1 (or the pseudogene TRBV3-2) with TRBJ2-1; D might be TRBD1 (6 bases). The germline V and J ends were trimmed by 3 bases and 0 bases, with 12 bases remaining between them. This CDR3 is 16 amino acids long. From germline, CDR1 is LGHDT and CDR2 YNNKEL (reference sequence). The CDR3 bases are TGTGCCAGCAGCCACCGAGGGGGTGGCTCCTACAATGAGCAGTTCTTC. Protein product: CASSHRGGGSYNEQFF.

This chain uses TRBV27 with TRBJ2-1; 8 bases are a match to TRBD2. V shed 3 bases, J shed 10 bases, and the junction held 11 bases outside the gene matches. This CDR3 has 15 amino acids. Germline V gene lookup returns CDR1 MNHEY and CDR2 SMNVEV (reference sequence). CDR3 sequence (DNA): TGTGCCAGCAGTTTGAGGGCGGGAGGATGGGGGGAGCAGTTCTTC. Translation: CASSLRAGGWGEQFF.

A few counts support this clone. The chain has TRBV6-5 and TRBJ2-2; D might be TRBD2 (6 bases). This CDR3 region has 15 residues. V lost 9 bases to trimming and J lost 7 bases, with 21 bases between them. Looked up from germline, CDR1 is MNHEY and CDR2 is SVGAGI. The CDR3 DNA is TGTGCCAGTACTCGAGAGTGGGGAGCGGGCGGGGAGCTGTTTTTT. It specifies CASTREWGAGGELFF.

As concerns this clone: The same CDR3 is also encoded by other DNA sequences in this sample. This chain joins TRBV28 and TRBJ1-1; D ambiguous. V lost 2 bases and J lost 5, with 6 bases in between. Germline V gene data show CDR1 as MDHEN and CDR2 as SYDVKM. The CDR3 sequence is 12 residues long. CDR3 coding DNA: TGTGCCAGCAGTTTAAGGGTTACTGAAGCTTTCTTT. Translating gives CASSLRVTEAFF.